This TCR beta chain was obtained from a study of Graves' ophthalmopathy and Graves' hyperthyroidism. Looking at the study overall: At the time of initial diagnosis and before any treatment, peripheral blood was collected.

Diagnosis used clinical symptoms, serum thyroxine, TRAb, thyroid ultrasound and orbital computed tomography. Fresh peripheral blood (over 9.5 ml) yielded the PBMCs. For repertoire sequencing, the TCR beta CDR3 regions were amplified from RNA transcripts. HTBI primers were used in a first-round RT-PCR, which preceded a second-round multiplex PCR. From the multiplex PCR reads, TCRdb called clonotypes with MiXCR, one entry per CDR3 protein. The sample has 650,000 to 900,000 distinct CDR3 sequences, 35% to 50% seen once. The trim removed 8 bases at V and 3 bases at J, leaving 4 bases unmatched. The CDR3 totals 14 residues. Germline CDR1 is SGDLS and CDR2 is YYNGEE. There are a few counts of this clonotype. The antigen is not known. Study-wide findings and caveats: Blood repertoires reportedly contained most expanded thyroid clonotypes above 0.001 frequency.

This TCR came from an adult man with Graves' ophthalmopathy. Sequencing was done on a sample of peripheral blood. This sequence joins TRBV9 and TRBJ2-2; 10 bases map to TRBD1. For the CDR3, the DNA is TGTGCCAGTACCGGGACAGGGGACACCGGGGAGCTGTTTTTT. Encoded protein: CASTGTGDTGELFF. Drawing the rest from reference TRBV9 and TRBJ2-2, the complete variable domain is DSGVTQTPKHLITATGQRVTLRCSPRSGDLSVYWYQQSLDQGLQFLIQYYNGEERAKGNILERFSAQQFPDLHSELNLSSLELGDSALYFCASTGTGDTGELFFGEGSRLTVL.